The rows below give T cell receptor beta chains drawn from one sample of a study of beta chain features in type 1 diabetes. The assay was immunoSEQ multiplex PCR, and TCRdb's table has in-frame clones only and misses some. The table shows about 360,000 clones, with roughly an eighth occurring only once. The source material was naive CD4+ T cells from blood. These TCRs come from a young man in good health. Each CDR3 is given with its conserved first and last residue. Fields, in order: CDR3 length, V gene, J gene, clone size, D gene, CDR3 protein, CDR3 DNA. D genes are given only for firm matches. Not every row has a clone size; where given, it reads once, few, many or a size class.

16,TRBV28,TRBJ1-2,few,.,CASSFGVRGANYGYTF,TGTGCCAGCAGTTTCGGGGTTCGGGGGGCGAACTATGGCTACACCTTC
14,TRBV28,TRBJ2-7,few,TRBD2,CASSFRLAEGGQYF,TGTGCCAGCAGTTTTAGGCTAGCGGAGGGAGGGCAGTACTTC
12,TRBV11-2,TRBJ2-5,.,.,CASSFSRETQYF,TGTGCCAGCAGCTTTAGTCGAGAGACCCAGTACTTC
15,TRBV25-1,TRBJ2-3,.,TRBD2,CASSPASGSTDTQYF,TGTGCCAGCAGTCCCGCTAGCGGGAGTACAGATACGCAGTATTTT
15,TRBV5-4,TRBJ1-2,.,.,CASRFGLITNYGYTF,TGTGCCAGCAGATTCGGACTTATAACTAACTATGGCTACACCTTC
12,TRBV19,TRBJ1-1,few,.,CAITPENTEAFF,TGTGCCATCACACCCGAGAACACTGAAGCTTTCTTT
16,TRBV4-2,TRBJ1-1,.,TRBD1,CASRIADRLSNTEAFF,TGTGCCAGCAGGATCGCGGACAGGTTGTCGAACACTGAAGCTTTCTTT
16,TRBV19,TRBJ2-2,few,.,CASRRNRDKATGELFF,TGTGCCAGTAGGCGCAACCGGGACAAGGCGACCGGGGAGCTGTTTTTT
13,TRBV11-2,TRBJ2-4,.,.,CASSHPGDGIQYF,TGTGCCAGCAGCCATCCAGGGGATGGCATTCAGTACTTC
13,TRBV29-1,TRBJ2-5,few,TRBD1,CSVAAGQGETQYF,TGCAGCGTGGCCGCTGGACAGGGTGAGACCCAGTACTTC
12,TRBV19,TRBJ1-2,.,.,CASSNQGFGYTF,TGTGCCAGTAGTAATCAGGGATTTGGCTACACCTTC
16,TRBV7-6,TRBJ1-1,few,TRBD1,CASSLAGDRVGTEAFF,TGTGCCAGCAGCTTAGCAGGAGACAGGGTTGGGACTGAAGCTTTCTTT
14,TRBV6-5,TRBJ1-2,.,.,CASSWTAGSSGYTF,TGTGCCAGCAGTTGGACGGCAGGGTCTTCTGGCTACACCTTC
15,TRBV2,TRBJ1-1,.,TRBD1,CASSQDRVIDTEAFF,TGTGCCAGCAGCCAGGACAGGGTGATCGACACTGAAGCTTTCTTT
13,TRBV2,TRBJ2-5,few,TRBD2,CASGWAGEETQYF,TGTGCCAGCGGGTGGGCGGGGGAAGAGACCCAGTACTTC
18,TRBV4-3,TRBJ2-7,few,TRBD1,CASSRHLPRQGNSYEQYF,TGCGCCAGCAGCCGCCATCTCCCAAGACAGGGGAACTCCTACGAGCAGTACTTC